Described below is a single T cell receptor (beta chain) sequence and its context. Its antigen is as yet unknown. J gave up 2 bases and V 3 bases, and 8 bases lay outside the gene matches. This CDR3 comprises 18 residues. Germline-derived CDR1 and CDR2 are KGHSH and LQKENI. The assay was immunoSEQ multiplex PCR, and TCRdb's table has in-frame clones only and misses some. The sample consists of tens of thousands of clones, roughly 94% of them appearing once. This sample is part of a study of OX40 agonist ivuxolimab in advanced cancers. Whole-study results and caveats: Some of the nonresponding patients also showed low levels of normalized T-cell clonal expansion. In general, CD8+ T cells held more expanded clones than CD4+ did, on average.

The chain recombines TRBV18 with TRBJ2-1; 12 bases match TRBD2. The sequence was obtained from an adult with an advanced solid tumor such as melanoma, head and neck, liver or kidney cancer. Sequenced material: CD4+ or CD8+ T cells sorted from blood, taken in a trial of the OX40 agonist ivuxolimab. The CDR3: CASSPLRSSGGAYNEQFF. CDR3 bases: TGTGCCAGCTCACCTCTTAGATCTAGCGGGGGGGCCTACAATGAGCAGTTCTTC.